What follows are 3 T cell receptor beta chains derived from one specimen sequenced in a study of identical twins. MiXCR was run by TCRdb on the 5' RACE reads, yielding one entry per CDR3 protein. Of fewer than 900,000 distinct CDR3 sequences in the sample, about 18% were seen once. Separately, the same data were catalogued under a study of T cells expressing NK-cell markers.

Material: PBMCs. These TCRs come from a young woman in good health.

The chain has TRBV30 and TRBJ2-1; tentative D call: TRBD2 (6 bases). The V and J ends lost 4 bases and 1 base respectively, with 17 bases between them. CDR1 is GTSNPN and CDR2 is SVGIG in the germline V gene (reference sequence). There are 16 residues in the CDR3. CDR3 in amino acids: CAWTGGRGKSYNEQFF. CDR3 nucleotides: TGTGCCTGGACCGGCGGTCGCGGGAAGTCCTACAATGAGCAGTTCTTC.

In its sample, this clonotype was seen a few times. The chain employs TRBV7-2 and TRBJ2-1; 9 nucleotides align to TRBD2. This CDR3 comprises 16 residues. Germline assignment: CDR1 SGHTA and CDR2 FQGNSA. Trimming removed 5 bases from V and 2 bases from J; junction bases left unmatched: 7. Here the CDR3 DNA reads TGTGCCAGCAGCCCTTGGGCTAGCGGGACCTACAATGAGCAGTTCTTC. Protein sequence: CASSPWASGTYNEQFF. Full variable domain (remainder filled in from reference TRBV7-2 and TRBJ2-1): GAGVSQSPSNKVTEKGKDVELRCDPISGHTALYWYRQSLGQGLEFLIYFQGNSAPDKSGLPSDRFSAERTGGSVSTLTIQRTQQEDSAVYLCASSPWASGTYNEQFFGPGTRLTVL.

The J gene is TRBJ1-2, the V gene TRBV6-1; D is ambiguous. This CDR3 spans 9 amino acids. The germline V gene encodes CDR1 MNHNS and CDR2 SASEGT. Trimming left V 11 bases short and J 6 bases short, with 7 bases between. DNA of the CDR3: TGTGCCTGCGGTCATGGCTACACCTTC. Protein sequence: CACGHGYTF.